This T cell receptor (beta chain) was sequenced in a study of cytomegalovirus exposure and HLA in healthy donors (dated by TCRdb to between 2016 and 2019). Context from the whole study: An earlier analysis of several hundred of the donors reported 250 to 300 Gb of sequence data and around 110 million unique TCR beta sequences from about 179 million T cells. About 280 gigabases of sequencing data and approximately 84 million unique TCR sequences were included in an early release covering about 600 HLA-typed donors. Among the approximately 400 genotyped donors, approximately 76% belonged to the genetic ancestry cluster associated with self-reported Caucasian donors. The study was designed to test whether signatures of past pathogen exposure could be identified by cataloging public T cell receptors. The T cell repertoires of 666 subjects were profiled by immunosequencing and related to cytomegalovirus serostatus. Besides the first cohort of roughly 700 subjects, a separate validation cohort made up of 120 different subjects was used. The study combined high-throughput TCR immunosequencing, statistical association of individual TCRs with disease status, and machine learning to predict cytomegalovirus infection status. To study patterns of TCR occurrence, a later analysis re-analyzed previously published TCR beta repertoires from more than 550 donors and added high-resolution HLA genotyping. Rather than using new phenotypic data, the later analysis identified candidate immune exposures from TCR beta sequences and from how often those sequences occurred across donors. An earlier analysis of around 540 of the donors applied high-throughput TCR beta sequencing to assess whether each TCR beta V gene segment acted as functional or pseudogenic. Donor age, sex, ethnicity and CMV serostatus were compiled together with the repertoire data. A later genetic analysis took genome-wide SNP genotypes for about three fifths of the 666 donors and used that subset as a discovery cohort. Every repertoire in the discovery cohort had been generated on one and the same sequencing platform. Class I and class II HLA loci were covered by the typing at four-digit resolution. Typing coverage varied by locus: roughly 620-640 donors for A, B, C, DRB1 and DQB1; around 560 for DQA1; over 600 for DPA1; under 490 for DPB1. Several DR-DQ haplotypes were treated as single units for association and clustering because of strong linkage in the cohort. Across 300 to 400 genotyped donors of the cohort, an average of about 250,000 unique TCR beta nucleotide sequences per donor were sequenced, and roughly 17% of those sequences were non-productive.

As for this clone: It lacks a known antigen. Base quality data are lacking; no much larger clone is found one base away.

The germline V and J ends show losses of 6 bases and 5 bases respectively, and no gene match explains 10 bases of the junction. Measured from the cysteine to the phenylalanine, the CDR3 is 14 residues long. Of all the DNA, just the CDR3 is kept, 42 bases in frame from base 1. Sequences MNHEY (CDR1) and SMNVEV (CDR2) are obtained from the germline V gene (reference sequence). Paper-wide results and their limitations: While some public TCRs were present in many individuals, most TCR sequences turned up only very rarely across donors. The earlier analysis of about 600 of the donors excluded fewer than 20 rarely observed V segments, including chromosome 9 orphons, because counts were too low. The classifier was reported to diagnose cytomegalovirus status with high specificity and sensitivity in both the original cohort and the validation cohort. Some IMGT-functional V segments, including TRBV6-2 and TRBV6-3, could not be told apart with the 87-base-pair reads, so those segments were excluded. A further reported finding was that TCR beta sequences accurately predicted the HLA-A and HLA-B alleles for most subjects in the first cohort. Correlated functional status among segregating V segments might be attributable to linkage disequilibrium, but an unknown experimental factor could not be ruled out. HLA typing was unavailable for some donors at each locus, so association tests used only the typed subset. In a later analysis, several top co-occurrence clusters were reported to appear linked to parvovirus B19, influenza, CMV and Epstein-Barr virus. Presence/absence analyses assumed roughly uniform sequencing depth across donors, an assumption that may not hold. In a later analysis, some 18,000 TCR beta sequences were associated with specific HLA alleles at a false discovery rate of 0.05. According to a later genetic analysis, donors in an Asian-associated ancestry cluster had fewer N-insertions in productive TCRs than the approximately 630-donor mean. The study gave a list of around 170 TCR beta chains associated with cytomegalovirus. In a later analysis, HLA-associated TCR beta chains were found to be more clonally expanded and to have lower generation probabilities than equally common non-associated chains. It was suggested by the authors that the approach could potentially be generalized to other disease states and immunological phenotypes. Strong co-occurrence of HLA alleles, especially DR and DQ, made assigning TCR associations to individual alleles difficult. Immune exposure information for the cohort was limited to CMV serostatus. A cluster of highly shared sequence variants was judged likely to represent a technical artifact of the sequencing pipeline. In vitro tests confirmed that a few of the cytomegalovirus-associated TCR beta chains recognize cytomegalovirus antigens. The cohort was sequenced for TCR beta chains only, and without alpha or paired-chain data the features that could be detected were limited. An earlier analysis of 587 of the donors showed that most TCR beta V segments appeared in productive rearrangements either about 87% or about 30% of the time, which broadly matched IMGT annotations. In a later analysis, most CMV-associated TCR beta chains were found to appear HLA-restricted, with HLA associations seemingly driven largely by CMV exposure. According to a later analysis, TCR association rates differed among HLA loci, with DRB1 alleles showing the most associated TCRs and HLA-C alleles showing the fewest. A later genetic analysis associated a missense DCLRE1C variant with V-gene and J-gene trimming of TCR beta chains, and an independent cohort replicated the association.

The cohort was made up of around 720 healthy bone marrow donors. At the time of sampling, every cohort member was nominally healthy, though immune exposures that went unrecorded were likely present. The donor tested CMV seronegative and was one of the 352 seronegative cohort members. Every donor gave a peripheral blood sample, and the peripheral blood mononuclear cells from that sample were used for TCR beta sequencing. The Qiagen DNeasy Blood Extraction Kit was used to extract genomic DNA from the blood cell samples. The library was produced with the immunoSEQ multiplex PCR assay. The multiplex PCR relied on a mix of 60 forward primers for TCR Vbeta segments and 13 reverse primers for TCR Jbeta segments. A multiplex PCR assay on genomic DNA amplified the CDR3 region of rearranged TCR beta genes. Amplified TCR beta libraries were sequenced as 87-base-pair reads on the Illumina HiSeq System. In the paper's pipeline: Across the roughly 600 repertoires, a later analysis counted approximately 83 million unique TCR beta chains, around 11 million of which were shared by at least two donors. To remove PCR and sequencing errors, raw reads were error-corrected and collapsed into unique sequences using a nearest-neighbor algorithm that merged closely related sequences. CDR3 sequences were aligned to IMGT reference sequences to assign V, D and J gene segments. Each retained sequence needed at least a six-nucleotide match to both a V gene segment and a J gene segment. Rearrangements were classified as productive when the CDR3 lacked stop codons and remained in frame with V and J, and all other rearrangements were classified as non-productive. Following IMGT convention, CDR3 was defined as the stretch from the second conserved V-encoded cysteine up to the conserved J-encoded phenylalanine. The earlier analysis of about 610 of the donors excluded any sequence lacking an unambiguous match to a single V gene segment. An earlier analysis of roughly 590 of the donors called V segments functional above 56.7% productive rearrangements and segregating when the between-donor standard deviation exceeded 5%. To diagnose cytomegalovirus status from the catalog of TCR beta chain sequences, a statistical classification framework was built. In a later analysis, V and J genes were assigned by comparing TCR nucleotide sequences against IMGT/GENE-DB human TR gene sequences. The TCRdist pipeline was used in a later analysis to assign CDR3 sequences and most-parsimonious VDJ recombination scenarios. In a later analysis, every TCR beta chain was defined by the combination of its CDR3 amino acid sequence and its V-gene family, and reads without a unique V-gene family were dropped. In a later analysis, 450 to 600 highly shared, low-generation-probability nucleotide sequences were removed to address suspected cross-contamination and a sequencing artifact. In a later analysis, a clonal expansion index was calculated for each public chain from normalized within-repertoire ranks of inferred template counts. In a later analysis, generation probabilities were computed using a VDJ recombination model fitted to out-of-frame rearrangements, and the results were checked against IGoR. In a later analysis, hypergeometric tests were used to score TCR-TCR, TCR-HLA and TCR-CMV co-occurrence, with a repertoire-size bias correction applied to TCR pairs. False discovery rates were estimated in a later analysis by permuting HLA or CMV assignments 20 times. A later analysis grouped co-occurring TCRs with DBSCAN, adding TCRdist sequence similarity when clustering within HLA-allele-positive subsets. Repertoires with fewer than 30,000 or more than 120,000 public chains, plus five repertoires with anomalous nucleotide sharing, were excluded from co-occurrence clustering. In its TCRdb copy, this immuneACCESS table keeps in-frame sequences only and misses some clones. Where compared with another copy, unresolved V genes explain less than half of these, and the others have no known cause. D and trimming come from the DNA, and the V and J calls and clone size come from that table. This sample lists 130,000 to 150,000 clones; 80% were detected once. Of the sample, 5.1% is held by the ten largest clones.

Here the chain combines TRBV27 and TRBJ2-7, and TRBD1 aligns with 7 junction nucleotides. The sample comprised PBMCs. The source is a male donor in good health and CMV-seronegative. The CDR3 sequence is CASRPRQGVHEQYF. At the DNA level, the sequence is TGTGCCAGCAGACCTAGACAGGGAGTCCACGAGCAGTACTTC.